This paragraph covers one T cell receptor beta chain sequence. As yet, its antigen is unknown. At one of its ends the junction is not consistent with the germline gene, which may arise from a read error. This sample was included in a study of cytomegalovirus exposure and HLA in healthy donors. Overall study context: Earlier sequencing of about 200 million T cells yielded 95 million to 120 million unique TCR beta sequences. Study-wide results and caveats: A list of around 150 TCR beta chains associated with cytomegalovirus was given.

The PCR contained 60 Vbeta and 13 Jbeta primers. Generated by immunoSEQ multiplex PCR, the TCRdb table keeps only in-frame clones and is missing some. The profile covers about 120,000 clones, with 80% to 90% appearing a single time and around 1.9% taken by the ten largest. The sequenced sample consisted of PBMCs. The source is a middle-aged man in good health and CMV-seronegative.

The CDR3 region is CASHDATASNAIYF. The CDR3 DNA is TGCGCCAGCCACGACGCGACAGCATCAAACGCCATATATTTT. This chain uses TRBV5-1 with TRBJ1-3; D possibly corresponds to TRBD1 (5 bases). The germline V gene encodes CDR1 SGHRS and CDR2 YFSETQ. This CDR3 spans 14 amino acids.